This T cell receptor beta chain was captured in a study of beta chain features in type 1 diabetes (dated by TCRdb to between 2017 and 2018). For the study in its entirety: Mean age, gender distribution, total cell number and subset yield were not different between patients and healthy donors. Regulatory and stem cell-like memory subsets were obtained from only 8 patients and about 8 healthy donors, while naive and central memory subsets were obtained from all 28 donors. In the study, recently diagnosed type 1 diabetes patients and matched healthy donors were compared on the TCRB repertoires of their sorted circulating CD4+ T cell subsets. A total of roughly 98,000,000 sorted cells were examined across all samples, and a strong correlation was observed between cell number per subset and RNA yield.

Broad study findings and their caveats: Fewer insertions and more nucleotide deletions at VDJ recombination sites were observed in patients with type 1 diabetes, implying thymic rearrangement abnormalities. Sequencing cDNA rather than genomic DNA could over-represent highly expressing activated cells, although activation and CD3 levels did not differ between groups. The naive, central memory and regulatory TCRB repertoires appeared to resemble one another more closely among patients than among healthy donors. Shorter templates might be favored by PCR, yet because patient and control samples were amplified and corrected together, any such skew would affect both groups equally. Type 1 diabetes patients showed a moderate but significant shortening of TCRB CDR3 length in all four CD4+ subsets. Because small numbers of individuals were included in the HLA sub-analyses, any influence of HLA type on TCRB rearrangement was left unresolved.

Each donor gave one peripheral blood draw, approximately 100 mL on average, collected into heparinised tubes. A BD FACSAria II was used to sort naive, central memory, regulatory and stem cell-like memory CD4+ T cells with a panel that included CD45RO, CCR7, CD25, CD127, CD95 and CD27. All sorted populations exceeded 98% purity. PBMCs were separated immediately by Lymphoprep density gradient centrifugation and were stained directly, without being cultured. To minimize batch effects, samples were stained and sorted in pairs, one healthy donor with one patient per experiment. The CDR3 goes from the cysteine to the phenylalanine over 17 residues. Just CDR3 DNA is preserved here, 51 bases in frame from base 1. V drops 4 bases and J drops 5 bases, leaving 21 bases in between. All of the isolated RNA was reverse transcribed with the High Capacity cDNA Reverse Transcription Kit, so expressed TCRB transcripts were sequenced. Deep immunoSEQ sequencing was applied to naive, central memory and regulatory T cell samples, giving an average of about 3.57 million total reads per sample. After sorted cells were lysed in RLT buffer, RNA was extracted with DNase-treated RNeasy Micro or Mini kits, with the choice depending on cell number. Each cell subset was processed separately to prevent cross-contamination, with patient and healthy donor samples processed together. The immunoSEQ multiplex PCR was used to amplify TCRB sequences from cDNA, yielding 87-bp fragments that span the CDR3 region. Sequencing of the amplicons was performed on the Illumina HiSeq platform. The paper's data handling went like this. PCR bias was computationally corrected using synthetic template baselines, reads within Hamming distance 2 were collapsed, and singletons that could not be merged were discarded. By aligning reads against IMGT, V, D and J genes, CDR3 length, and insertions or deletions at six rearrangement sites were assigned. Within each subset, clonotype counts were normalized to sorted cell number, and only after that were true diversity and Gini coefficients computed with the tcR R package. The overlap coefficient, calculated on TCRB nucleotide sequences, was used to measure repertoire sharing. Out-of-frame TCRB sequences from naive cells were analyzed to stand in for the pre-selection repertoire. TCRdb carries this immuneACCESS record with in-frame sequences only. Its versions omit some clonotypes, under half of them owing to an unresolved V gene in the studies checked, with the rest unexplained. For V, J and clone size, that table is used; D and trimming come from the DNA. The sample profile shows a few hundred thousand clones; more than 13% of them were found once. About 0.019% of the sample is in the top ten clones.

There are a few counts of this clone. Its target antigen remains unknown. No much larger clone exists at a distance of one base, and base qualities are not known. The sample comprised naive CD4+ T cells from blood. The intended sense of this specimen's cell subset or site label: true naive CD4+ T cells. The sequence joins TRBV23-1 to TRBJ2-1, and TRBD1 may be the D gene, going by 6 matching bases. TRBV23-1 is recorded as an ORF, its role being uncertain. The clonotype was recovered from a woman between 18 and 29 years old in good health. The nucleotides read TGCGCCAGCAGTCCAGGACCCTCTCGGGGACAAGACAATGAGCAGTTCTTC. It translates to CASSPGPSRGQDNEQFF.